These T cell receptor beta chains were read from a single sample in a study of blood T cell repertoires in COVID-19. Data came from immunoSEQ multiplex PCR; TCRdb stores just in-frame clones and leaves some out. The repertoire includes 200,000 or so clones, about four fifths of them detected once, and around 4.6% sits in the top ten. Sample: PBMCs or T cells enriched from blood (not recorded which). Every receptor here comes from a woman in her forties or fifties who had been exposed to COVID-19. Both conserved end residues are part of each CDR3. D genes are given only for firm matches.

NA | TRBJ2-2 | TRBV14 | CASRFQASGELFF
NA | TRBJ1-1 | TRBV5-1 | CASSLEARGNTEAFF
TRBD1 | TRBJ2-1 | TRBV7-9 | CASSSGTAGNEQFF
TRBD2 | TRBJ2-5 | TRBV5-1 | CASSFGLAEQETQYF
NA | TRBJ2-4 | TRBV5-8 | CASSLGTGGKNIQYF
NA | TRBJ1-5 | TRBV13 | CASSFGENQPQHF
TRBD2 | TRBJ2-3 | TRBV24-1 | CATSASGVLSAQYF
NA | TRBJ2-1 | TRBV9 | CASSFAGSEHYNEQFF
TRBD2 | TRBJ2-3 | TRBV6-2/TRBV6-3 | CASSPLLAGPAPDTQYF
NA | TRBJ1-1 | TRBV28 | CASSPPGWSRNTEAFF
NA | TRBJ1-1 | TRBV5-6 | CASSFLNQGNTEAFF
TRBD1 | TRBJ1-2 | TRBV27 | CASSLTGNYGYTF
NA | TRBJ1-2 | TRBV7-9 | CASSLEGRGYGYTF
NA | TRBJ2-6 | TRBV6-2/TRBV6-3 | CASSLTGSGANVLTF
NA | TRBJ2-7 | TRBV6-5 | CASAARPSYEQYF
NA | TRBJ1-2 | TRBV5-4 | CASSQSQGYFYGYTF
TRBD2 | TRBJ2-7 | TRBV7-9 | CASSSFPLAGGRYEQYF
NA | TRBJ1-1 | TRBV9 | CASSVSGANTEAFF
NA | TRBJ1-1 | TRBV4-1 | CASSGAGEAFF
NA | TRBJ2-3 | TRBV6-2/TRBV6-3 | CASSYKILATDTQYF
TRBD1 | TRBJ2-5 | TRBV7-2 | CASSVQGVVSETQYF
NA | TRBJ2-1 | TRBV7-9 | CGTMRGSSYNEQFF
NA | TRBJ2-5 | TRBV18 | CASSPPERKTQYF
TRBD1 | TRBJ1-5 | TRBV6-1 | CASSARQGSTNQPQHF
TRBD1 | TRBJ1-2 | TRBV6-4 | CASSDRDRGNYGYTF
TRBD1 | TRBJ1-2 | TRBV10-2 | CASKTGTGYGYTF
TRBD1 | TRBJ2-5 | TRBV14 | CASSLGTGWVKTQYF
TRBD1 | TRBJ1-6 | TRBV25-1 | CASSGYRDSYNSPLHF
NA | TRBJ1-1 | TRBV12-3/TRBV12-4 | CASRRLPNTEAFF
TRBD2 | TRBJ2-7 | TRBV15 | CATSREVREGYEQYF
NA | TRBJ2-4 | TRBV7-3 | CASSSDMGGIQYF
TRBD1 | TRBJ1-2 | TRBV2 | CASSPPTRQGENGYTF
NA | TRBJ1-3 | TRBV6-6 | CASSPGGGNTIYF
TRBD1 | TRBJ2-2 | TRBV27 | CASGQGIRSGELFF
NA | TRBJ1-2 | TRBV5-5 | CASSFGGINYGYTF
TRBD2 | TRBJ2-3 | TRBV11-3 | CASSLGGQPTDTQYF
NA | TRBJ2-7 | TRBV27 | CASSESPRGSEQYF
NA | TRBJ1-2 | TRBV12-3/TRBV12-4 | CAPPGGGYTF
TRBD2 | TRBJ2-3 | TRBV7-9 | CASSFPSTSAGTQYF
TRBD1 | TRBJ1-5 | TRBV19 | CASSIGTAPINQPQHF
TRBD2 | TRBJ2-2 | TRBV28 | CASCLLAAGELFF
TRBD1 | TRBJ1-1 | TRBV5-1 | CASSLQGAPNTEAFF
TRBD1 | TRBJ2-2 | TRBV9 | CASSPRQGPGELFF
TRBD1 | TRBJ2-2 | TRBV5-1 | CASSLGDRGNTGELFF
TRBD2 | TRBJ2-3 | TRBV5-1 | CASSFALAGGFTDTQYF
NA | TRBJ2-2 | TRBV5-1 | CASSLGHGTGELFF
NA | TRBJ2-3 | TRBV5-1 | CASSYGDRALDTQYF
NA | TRBJ1-2 | TRBV28 | CASSLPNGNYGYTF
NA | TRBJ1-2 | TRBV28 | CASSTLSGYTF
NA | TRBJ1-4 | TRBV7-9 | CASSPHRDELFF
TRBD2 | TRBJ2-5 | TRBV20-1 | CSASRPSGGSRETQYF
NA | TRBJ1-4 | TRBV9 | CASSVGPAVGGIGTNEKLFF
NA | TRBJ1-1 | TRBV3-1/TRBV3-2 | CASSHAGNTEAFF
NA | TRBJ1-2 | TRBV18 | CASSPGQEAYGYTF
TRBD1 | TRBJ1-1 | TRBV5-1 | CASSLAEVPGQGEAFF
NA | TRBJ2-1 | TRBV5-5 | CASSLHSGEQFF
NA | TRBJ1-1 | TRBV12-3/TRBV12-4 | CASSLRDTEAFF